The 23 T cell receptor beta chains below were found in one sample sequenced in a study of naive and memory T cell subsets. An equimolar mix of two oligonucleotides served as the beta constant-region primer for TRBC1 and TRBC2. Four rounds of PCR amplified the ligated cDNA using nested alpha and beta constant-region primers plus SP2. TCRdb passed the UMI-ligation and nested PCR reads through MiXCR, listing each CDR3 protein once. The sample shows roughly 910 distinct CDR3 sequences, 11% to 15% of them seen only once. The specimen was CD8+ TEMRA cells from blood. Subset noted: effector memory re-expressing CD45RA, CD45RA+ CD27-. The origin of the receptors is a human donor in good health.

This clonotype was picked up many times. J is TRBJ2-1 and V is TRBV7-9; weak D call: TRBD2 (7 bases). The V end was cut by 5 bases, the J end by 4 bases, with 21 bases between. This CDR3 spans 17 amino acids. Germline V gene data show CDR1 as SEHNR and CDR2 as FQNEAQ (reference sequence). CDR3 sequence: CASSKPRGGEPYNEQFF. The CDR3 coding sequence is TGTGCCAGCAGCAAACCGAGGGGGGGCGAGCCGTACAATGAGCAGTTCTTC.

The V and J genes are TRBV6-2 or TRBV6-3 and TRBJ2-7, with 9 bases that match TRBD1. The CDR3 contains 13 residues. V gave up 2 bases and J gave up 5 bases; unmatched junction bases: 1. Germline lookup yields CDR1 MNHEY and CDR2 SVGEGT. The CDR3 DNA sequence: TGTGCCAGCAGTTACCGGGACAGGGACGAGCAGTACTTC. This sequence encodes CASSYRDRDEQYF.

On this clonotype: The final CDR3 position lacks the conserved phenylalanine or tryptophan, pointing to a likely read error. Because the CDR3's place on the DNA is in doubt, the DNA is left out and the CDR3 is given as listed by TCRdb. The J gene is TRBJ2-7, the V gene TRBV27. CDR1 is MNHEY and CDR2 is SMNVEV in the germline V gene (reference sequence). Ends included, the CDR3 has 13 residues. The CDR3 here is CASSEDSSYEQDG.

The V gene is TRBV4-3, the J gene TRBJ2-1, with a possible D match to TRBD2 (6 bases). Per germline, CDR1 LGHNA and CDR2 YSLEER. The CDR3 extends over 17 amino acids. Trimming cost V 0 bases and J 4 bases, with 16 bases left between them. In nucleotides, the CDR3 is TGCGCCAGCAGCCAAGATTGGGATAGCGGCCTTTACAATGAGCAGTTCTTC. This sequence encodes CASSQDWDSGLYNEQFF.

This clonotype came up a few times. V gene TRBV6-2 or TRBV6-3 combines with J gene TRBJ2-1, with D hard to call. V shed 0 bases and J shed 5 bases, with 5 bases lying between them. The CDR3 contains 13 residues. Germline V gene data show CDR1 as MNHEY and CDR2 as SVGEGT. CDR3 protein: CASSYSENNEQFF. The DNA for the CDR3 is TGTGCCAGCAGTTACTCGGAAAACAATGAGCAGTTCTTC.

The V gene is TRBV28, the J gene TRBJ2-1; TRBD2 matches at 7 bases. V was pared by 4 bases and J by 1 base, with 10 bases of the junction left unmatched. The CDR3 consists of 17 residues. CDR1 is MDHEN, CDR2 SYDVKM, per germline. CDR3 sequence reads: CASSSLSGNPSYNEQFF. The CDR3 coding sequence is TGTGCCAGCAGTTCGTTGAGCGGGAACCCATCCTACAATGAGCAGTTCTTC.

This rearrangement joins TRBV28 to TRBJ2-3, with D possibly TRBD1 on 5 matching bases. The germline V gene encodes CDR1 MDHEN and CDR2 SYDVKM. The CDR3 contains 14 residues. V lost 6 bases, J lost 2 bases, and 12 bases lay in between. CDR3 DNA: TGTGCCAGCAGCCAACAGGATCTCACAGATACGCAGTATTTT. This gives the protein CASSQQDLTDTQYF.

The genes are TRBV9 and TRBJ2-2, with D perhaps given as TRBD1 or TRBD2 (5 bases each). V was trimmed by 4 bases and J by 6 bases, leaving 19 bases between them. The CDR3 extends over 16 amino acids. The germline V gene has CDR1 SGDLS and CDR2 YYNGEE. Here the CDR3 reads CASSPGTSKGAGELFF. The CDR3 DNA reads as TGTGCCAGCAGCCCCGGGACGAGCAAAGGCGCCGGGGAGCTGTTTTTT.

This clonotype occurred a few times. This chain connects TRBV28 to TRBJ1-5; D may be TRBD1 (5 bases). Germline V gene sequence: CDR1 MDHEN, CDR2 SYDVKM. The CDR3 is 14 residues long. V was pared by 6 bases and J by 3 bases, with 12 bases between. The CDR3 spells CASSRAAFNQPQHF. The CDR3, as DNA: TGTGCCAGCAGCAGGGCCGCATTCAATCAGCCCCAGCATTTT.

This clonotype was recorded at least ten times. Because it lacks the conserved phenylalanine or tryptophan at the end, this CDR3 is likely a read error. No DNA is shown, since the ends of the CDR3 on it are uncertain; the CDR3 is the one TCRdb lists. J is TRBJ2-1 and V is TRBV28; TRBD2 is taken as the D call from the table, unchecked against the DNA. Germline V lookup: CDR1 MDHEN, CDR2 SYDVKM. With termini counted, the CDR3 has 15 amino acids. CDR3 sequence: CASSLTSGSYNEQGC.

This clonotype was detected a few times. This may arise from a read error, as a much more abundant clone is one base away. CDR3 loop: CASSGASGPNEQFF. The CDR3 nucleotides read TGTGCCAGCAGTGGGGCTAGCGGGCCCAATGAGCAGTTCTTC. This rearrangement joins TRBV25-1 to TRBJ2-1, with 8 bases identical to TRBD2. Germline values: CDR1 MGHDK, CDR2 SYGVNS. With V trimmed by 4 bases and J by 6 bases, 5 bases remained unmatched. The CDR3 runs 14 residues.

This clonotype was seen a handful of times. The chain carries TRBV5-4 and TRBJ2-7; no firm D call. Trimming took 2 bases from V and 2 from J, leaving 5 bases between them. Per the germline V gene, CDR1 is SGHNT and CDR2 is YYREEE (reference sequence). The CDR3 has 12 amino acids. CDR3 nucleotide sequence: TGTGCCAGCAGCTTCGGCGCCTACGAGCAGTACTTC. Protein product: CASSFGAYEQYF.

The CDR3 sequence is CASSSGVGTGELFF. CDR3 nucleotides: TGTGCCAGCAGCTCGGGAGTTGGCACCGGGGAGCTGTTTTTT. The chain recombines TRBV5-6 with TRBJ2-2, with a possible D match to TRBD2 (6 bases). The germline V gene has CDR1 SGHDT and CDR2 YYEEEE. The CDR3 spans 14 residues. V lost 3 bases and J lost 4, with 10 bases in between.

Regarding this clonotype: Compared with germline, one end of the junction differs, possibly owing to a read error. The chain recombines TRBV30 with TRBJ2-7, with D possibly matching TRBD2 (6 bases). Germline CDR1 reads GTSNPN; CDR2 reads SVGIG (reference sequence). This CDR3 has 13 amino acids. The CDR3 sequence: CASLLGDSNEQYF. The DNA for the CDR3 is TGTGCCTCCCTATTGGGGGACTCCAACGAGCAGTACTTC. The full variable domain, rest sourced from reference TRBV30 and TRBJ2-7, is SQTIHQWPATLVQPVGSPLSLECTVEGTSNPNLYWYRQAAGRGLQLLFYSVGIGQISSEVPQNLSASRPQDRQFILSSKKLLLSDSGFYLCASLLGDSNEQYFGPGTRLTVT.

At least ten counts were recorded for this clonotype. V is TRBV6-5 and J is TRBJ2-2, with TRBD2 identical over 12 bases. There are 17 residues in the CDR3. Germline trimming cut 0 bases from V and 3 bases from J; bases unmatched to any gene: 2. From germline, CDR1 is MNHEY and CDR2 SVGAGI. In DNA, the CDR3 is TGTGCCAGCAGTTACTCGACTAGCGGGAGAGACACCGGGGAGCTGTTTTTT. As protein: CASSYSTSGRDTGELFF.

This clonotype showed up just a few times. The rearrangement links TRBV4-1 to TRBJ1-1; D remains unclear. The CDR3 consists of 14 residues. Trimming took 4 bases from V and 5 from J, leaving 14 bases between them. Germline V CDR1 and CDR2: MGHRA, YSYEKL. The CDR3 nucleotides read TGCGCCAGCAGCCGCCGATGGGATGGGACTGAAGCTTTCTTT. It codes for CASSRRWDGTEAFF.

About this clonotype: The CDR3 ends on some other residue instead of the conserved phenylalanine or tryptophan, so this is likely a read error. It is unclear where the CDR3 begins or ends on the DNA, so no DNA is shown, and the CDR3 is as TCRdb lists it. This chain joins TRBV27 and TRBJ2-2; TRBD2, as called in the table, went unchecked against the DNA. The CDR3 is 17 amino acids in total, end residues counted. Germline V gene sequence: CDR1 MNHEY, CDR2 SMNVEV (reference sequence). CDR3 region: CASSSIYLAGRTGELGC.

The V and J genes are TRBV9 and TRBJ1-2, with TRBD1 as a possible D gene (6 bases). This CDR3 contains 16 residues. CDR1 and CDR2 from the germline V gene are SGDLS and YYNGEE. Trimming removed 3 bases from V and 4 bases from J, with 19 bases in between. This CDR3 reads CASSEIRDTLGYGYTF. The DNA for the CDR3 is TGTGCCAGCAGCGAAATTCGGGACACCCTTGGCTATGGCTACACCTTC.

This clonotype was recorded at least ten times. The V call is TRBV7-9, the J call TRBJ2-5; 11 positions match TRBD2. CDR3 length: 16 residues. Germline CDR1 SEHNR, CDR2 FQNEAQ (reference sequence). J was trimmed by 1 base and V by 5 bases; bases with no gene match: 6. The CDR3 region has the DNA TGTGCCAGCAGCCTAAAGGGACTAGCGGCCCAAGAGACCCAGTACTTC. Encoded protein: CASSLKGLAAQETQYF.

This clonotype has only a few counts. The rearrangement uses TRBV12-3 or TRBV12-4 and TRBJ2-3; 10 nucleotides agree with TRBD1. Trimming cost V 5 bases and J 2 bases; bases outside gene matches: 4. CDR3 size: 15 residues. The CDR3 DNA reads TGTGCCAGCAGTCAGACAGGGGGCGTCACAGATACGCAGTATTTT. Protein: CASSQTGGVTDTQYF.

The sample holds a few counts of this clonotype. J is TRBJ2-7 and V is TRBV3-1; D is perhaps TRBD2 (6 bases). The CDR3 spans 16 residues. Germline V CDR1 and CDR2: LGHDT, YNNKEL (reference sequence). V was cut by 0 bases and J by 6 bases, with 18 bases left in between. CDR3 loop: CASSQDFRTTDSEQYF. In DNA form, the CDR3 reads TGTGCCAGCAGCCAAGATTTTCGGACTACGGACTCCGAGCAGTACTTC.

Many counts were recorded for this clonotype. This sequence joins TRBV13 and TRBJ2-1, with 9 bases identical to TRBD2. With V trimmed by 4 bases and J by 6 bases, 7 bases remained unmatched. Germline values: CDR1 PRHDT, CDR2 FYEKMQ (reference sequence). This CDR3 has 15 amino acids. The DNA for the CDR3 is TGTGCCAGCAGCTCGCGGACTAGCGCGATCAATGAGCAGTTCTTC. This sequence encodes CASSSRTSAINEQFF. The variable domain in full, completed from reference TRBV13 and TRBJ2-1, reads AAGVIQSPRHLIKEKRETATLKCYPIPRHDTVYWYQQGPGQDPQFLISFYEKMQSDKGSIPDRFSAQQFSDYHSELNMSSLELGDSALYFCASSSRTSAINEQFFGPGTRLTVL.

This clonotype occurred many times. V usage is TRBV20-1 and J usage is TRBJ2-1; D unresolved. Germline assignment: CDR1 DFQATT and CDR2 SNEGSKA (reference sequence). The V and J ends lost 5 bases and 4 bases respectively, with 12 bases between them. CDR3 size: 13 residues. The CDR3 DNA reads TGCAGTGCTCCCTGGCCCAATTACAATGAGCAGTTCTTC. It encodes CSAPWPNYNEQFF.